Presented here are 15 T cell receptor beta chains from one specimen sequenced in a study of T cells in localized non-small cell lung cancer. Method: immunoSEQ multiplex PCR; TCRdb's copy keeps in-frame clones and lacks some. This table has some 66,000 clones, 84% appearing once. The sequencing here drew on peripheral blood, taken before any cancer treatment. The receptor source for this set is a female donor older than 55 with stage I lung adenocarcinoma.

As concerns this clone: The sample holds other DNA sequences that translate to the same CDR3. The chain employs TRBV7-9 and TRBJ2-7; tentatively, D is TRBD1 or TRBD2 (5 bases each). CDR1 and CDR2 (germline): SEHNR, FQNEAQ (reference sequence). This CDR3 has 15 amino acids. Trimming removed 0 bases from V and 2 bases from J, with 11 bases in between. CDR3 protein: CASSLAGTEAYEQYF. The CDR3 DNA sequence: TGTGCCAGCAGCTTAGCGGGGACGGAGGCCTACGAGCAGTACTTC.

This clone appeared once. V is TRBV6-6 and J is TRBJ2-3, with D unresolved. V lost 2 bases and J 6 bases, leaving 6 bases between the germline ends. The V gene's germline CDR1 is MNHNY and CDR2 SVGAGI (reference sequence). This CDR3 has 12 amino acids. CDR3 in DNA: TGTGCCAGCAGTTACAAACCGGATACGCAGTATTTT. Its protein product is CASSYKPDTQYF.

This rearrangement joins TRBV7-6 to TRBJ2-7; 9 bases line up with TRBD1. The V gene end was trimmed by 5 bases and the J gene end by 4 bases; junction bases not matched to a gene: 9. This CDR3 is 15 amino acids long. Germline V CDR1 and CDR2: SGHVS, FNYEAQ. The chain's CDR3 is CASSLRQGEGYEQYF. CDR3 nucleotide sequence: TGTGCCAGCAGCCTTAGACAGGGGGAAGGGTACGAGCAGTACTTC.

V gene TRBV4-2 combines with J gene TRBJ1-4, with TRBD1 matching over 8 bases. V trimming: 0 bases; J trimming: 3 bases; junction bases outside the gene matches: 3. The CDR3 is 16 residues long. CDR1 and CDR2 from the germline V gene are LGHNA and YNFKEQ. DNA of the CDR3: TGTGCCAGCAGCCAAGACCAGGGGGCGCCTAATGAAAAACTGTTTTTT. Protein product: CASSQDQGAPNEKLFF.

V is TRBV19 and J is TRBJ2-1, with a possible D match to TRBD2 (5 bases). CDR3 length equals 14 residues. V was trimmed by 6 bases and J by 3 bases, leaving 12 bases between them. The germline gives CDR1 LNHDA, CDR2 SQIVND (reference sequence). CDR3 protein: CASRRSGNYNEQFF. CDR3 in DNA: TGTGCCAGTAGGAGGTCGGGGAACTACAATGAGCAGTTCTTC.

The chain has TRBV5-6 and TRBJ1-1; possibly TRBD1 for D (5 bases). V was trimmed by 5 bases and J by 3 bases, leaving 23 bases between them. The CDR3 contains 17 residues. From germline, CDR1 is SGHDT and CDR2 YYEEEE. The CDR3 sequence is CASSFQGWGSRDTEAFF. The CDR3 nucleotides read TGTGCCAGCAGTTTTCAGGGATGGGGGTCGCGCGACACTGAAGCTTTCTTT.

The chain has TRBV10-1 and TRBJ2-7; D might be TRBD1 or TRBD2, each matching 5 bases. Trimming pared 6 bases from V and 2 bases from J, leaving 17 bases between. The CDR3 is made up of 15 amino acids. CDR1 and CDR2 from the germline V gene are WNHNN and SYGVQD (reference sequence). CDR3: CASRVNPGPTYEQYF. In DNA, the CDR3 is TGCGCCAGCAGGGTTAACCCGGGACCTACCTACGAGCAGTACTTC.

The rearrangement uses TRBV6-5 and TRBJ2-3; D is ambiguous. V lost 2 bases, J lost 6 bases, and 6 bases lay in between. The CDR3 is made up of 12 amino acids. Germline V gene data show CDR1 as MNHEY and CDR2 as SVGAGI. The CDR3 nucleotides read TGTGCCAGCAGTTACAAACCGGATACGCAGTATTTT. This codes for CASSYKPDTQYF.

V and J are TRBV18 and TRBJ1-3; 8 bases agree with TRBD1. CDR1 is KGHSH, CDR2 LQKENI, per germline. This CDR3 spans 17 amino acids. V dropped 4 bases and J dropped 0; count of bases not matched to a gene: 8. The CDR3 spells CASSRAPGQDSGNTIYF. In nucleotides, the CDR3 is TGTGCCAGCTCACGAGCCCCGGGACAGGACTCTGGAAACACCATATATTTT.

The V gene is TRBV6-6, the J gene TRBJ1-1, with a possible D match to TRBD1 (5 bases). Germline V gene lookup returns CDR1 MNHNY and CDR2 SVGAGI (reference sequence). This CDR3 region has 16 residues. Between the trimmed V and J ends, which lost 8 bases and 7 bases, there was a span of 26 bases. CDR3 nucleotides: TGTGCCAGCGACCCGAGGGGCGGGGTGGGAGGCTTTGAAGCTTTCTTT. This gives the protein CASDPRGGVGGFEAFF.

V gene TRBV7-9 combines with J gene TRBJ1-1; 8 nucleotides match TRBD1. CDR3 length: 14 residues. The J segment lost 6 bases and the V segment lost 2 bases, leaving 5 bases of the junction unmatched. The germline V gene has CDR1 SEHNR and CDR2 FQNEAQ (reference sequence). The CDR3 reads CASSLFTGGSEAFF. The CDR3, as DNA: TGTGCCAGCAGCTTATTTACAGGGGGGTCTGAAGCTTTCTTT.

V usage is TRBV6-5 and J usage is TRBJ2-7, with 7 bases fitting TRBD1. CDR1 is MNHEY, CDR2 SVGAGI, per germline. With V trimmed by 6 bases and J by 4 bases, 9 bases remained unmatched. The CDR3 runs 14 residues. CDR3 sequence reads: CASSRQQGWYEQYF. DNA of the CDR3: TGTGCCAGCAGCCGCCAACAGGGGTGGTACGAGCAGTACTTC.

The genes are TRBV30 and TRBJ2-7; no firm D call. Germline V lookup: CDR1 GTSNPN, CDR2 SVGIG (reference sequence). The CDR3 contains 11 residues. The ends were cut back, 2 bases at V and 2 bases at J, with 4 bases in the middle. DNA for the CDR3: TGTGCCTGGAGTCCGGCCTACGAGCAGTACTTC. This gives the protein CAWSPAYEQYF.

The J gene is TRBJ1-1, the V gene TRBV5-5; no firm D call. Trimming cost V 4 bases and J 2 bases, with 12 bases left between them. The CDR3 is 14 amino acids. Germline V gene sequence: CDR1 SGHKS, CDR2 YYEKEE (reference sequence). The CDR3 sequence: CASSPRTANTEAFF. In nucleotides, the CDR3 is TGTGCCAGCAGCCCCCGGACGGCTAACACTGAAGCTTTCTTT.

The rearrangement joins TRBV6-6 to TRBJ2-1, with D unresolved. The CDR3 runs to 13 residues. Trimming took 4 bases from V and 2 from J, leaving 6 bases between them. Germline assignment: CDR1 MNHNY and CDR2 SVGAGI (reference sequence). CDR3: CASSSRAYNEQFF. The CDR3 coding sequence is TGTGCCAGCAGTTCCCGGGCCTACAATGAGCAGTTCTTC.